These 19 T cell receptor beta chains were sequenced from one sample in a study of blood T cell repertoires in COVID-19. Measured with immunoSEQ multiplex PCR; TCRdb has only the in-frame clones, and not every one. The sample has over 200,000 clones; just under 90% are singletons. The sequencing sample was made of PBMCs or T cells enriched from blood (not recorded which). These TCRs come from a young man who had recovered from COVID-19.

The rearrangement uses TRBV7-8 and TRBJ1-3, with D maybe TRBD1 (5 bases). The CDR3 consists of 16 residues. Germline-derived CDR1 and CDR2 are SGHVS and FQNEAQ. V lost 1 base and J 4 bases, leaving 14 bases between the germline ends. For the CDR3, the DNA is TGTGCCAGCAGCTTAGGGGGGGAGGGAGACGGAAACACCATATATTTT. Translation: CASSLGGEGDGNTIYF.

This clone has a handful of counts. The chain carries TRBV18 and TRBJ1-2, with no clear D. V lost 3 bases and J lost 5, with 10 bases in between. Looked up from germline, CDR1 is KGHSH and CDR2 is LQKENI. This CDR3 is 13 amino acids long. This CDR3 is CASSPSGFYGYTF. CDR3 nucleotides: TGTGCCAGCTCACCCTCCGGGTTTTATGGCTACACCTTC.

This sequence joins TRBV21-1 and TRBJ2-2; the table assigns TRBD1, which was not confirmed against the DNA. TRBV21-1 is reported as a pseudogene. The CDR3 loop spans 14 amino acids. CDR3 sequence (DNA): TGTGCCAGCAGCATGACAGGGAACACCGGGGAGCTGTTTTTT. It codes for CASSMTGNTGELFF.

CDR3 loop: CASSRTGVTYEQYF. CDR3 coding DNA: TGTGCCAGCAGTCGGACAGGCGTGACCTACGAGCAGTACTTC. The chain uses TRBV28 and TRBJ2-7, with 7 bases matching TRBD1. Germline values: CDR1 MDHEN, CDR2 SYDVKM. There are 14 residues in the CDR3. The J segment lost 2 bases and the V segment lost 5 bases, leaving 6 bases of the junction unmatched.

Turning to this clone: In the same sample, other DNA sequences code for this CDR3. The chain is built from TRBV6-2 or TRBV6-3 and TRBJ1-5; D remains unclear. Germline V CDR1 and CDR2: MNHEY, SVGEGT. The CDR3 loop spans 15 amino acids. Trimming stripped 2 bases from V and 4 bases from J, with 12 bases between. The CDR3 protein is CASSYGGVGNQPQHF. The CDR3 DNA reads TGTGCCAGCAGTTACGGCGGGGTTGGTAATCAGCCCCAGCATTTT.

The chain employs TRBV27 and TRBJ2-2; D is possibly TRBD2 (6 bases). Germline CDR1 MNHEY, CDR2 SMNVEV (reference sequence). This CDR3 contains 16 residues. The V gene lost 5 bases and the J gene lost 3 bases, with 16 bases spanning the gap. In DNA, the CDR3 is TGTGCCAGCAGTAAATCCCCGGGAGCTGACACCGGGGAGCTGTTTTTT. It codes for CASSKSPGADTGELFF.

The V call is TRBV14, the J call TRBJ1-4; 7 bases match TRBD1. J gave up 3 bases and V 3 bases, and 7 bases lay outside the gene matches. The CDR3 totals 16 residues. Germline CDR1 reads SGHDN; CDR2 reads FVKESK. The CDR3: CASSQGQGDPNEKLFF. The CDR3, as DNA: TGTGCCAGCAGCCAGGGCCAGGGGGACCCTAATGAAAAACTGTTTTTT.

The rearrangement joins TRBV19 to TRBJ2-3; 7 nucleotides align to TRBD1. Germline V gene lookup returns CDR1 LNHDA and CDR2 SQIVND (reference sequence). The CDR3 runs to 16 residues. V was clipped by 7 bases and J by 0 bases; unmatched bases: 10. CDR3 in amino acids: CASTQSRTGSTDTQYF. The CDR3 DNA sequence: TGTGCCAGTACCCAATCTAGGACAGGAAGCACAGATACGCAGTATTTT.

The rearrangement joins TRBV3-1 (or the pseudogene TRBV3-2) to TRBJ1-6, with 9 nucleotides matching TRBD1. V dropped 6 bases and J dropped 6; count of bases not matched to a gene: 3. This CDR3 is 14 amino acids long. Germline CDR1 is LGHDT and CDR2 is YNNKEL (reference sequence). The CDR3 here is CASRPGQGNSPLHF. The CDR3 coding sequence is TGTGCCAGCAGACCGGGACAGGGTAATTCACCCCTCCACTTT.

The rearrangement uses TRBV4-1 and TRBJ2-1; 7 bases match TRBD2. Trimming cost V 5 bases and J 2 bases; bases outside gene matches: 3. Germline V gives CDR1 MGHRA, CDR2 YSYEKL. The length of the CDR3 is 14 residues. CDR3: CASSISGTYNEQFF. The CDR3 region has the DNA TGCGCCAGCAGCATAAGCGGGACCTACAATGAGCAGTTCTTC.

V and J are TRBV10-3 and TRBJ1-5; D is possibly TRBD1 (6 bases). CDR1 is ENHRY, CDR2 SYGVKD, per germline. The germline V and J ends were trimmed by 7 bases and 0 bases, with 10 bases remaining between them. The CDR3 loop spans 14 amino acids. For the CDR3, the DNA is TGTGCCATCAAGGACAGTTCTAGCAATCAGCCCCAGCATTTT. Translating gives CAIKDSSSNQPQHF.

The V gene is TRBV6-2 or TRBV6-3, the J gene TRBJ1-5; 7 nucleotides match TRBD1. Germline CDR1 and CDR2: MNHEY and SVGEGT. The ends lost 0 bases at V and 6 bases at J; junction bases unmatched: 8. The CDR3 sequence is 16 residues long. The CDR3 DNA sequence: TGTGCCAGCAGTTACTCCCTTATTAGGGGGCCTCAGCCCCAGCATTTT. Translating gives CASSYSLIRGPQPQHF.

The chain employs TRBV5-6 and TRBJ2-3; TRBD1 is a possible D gene (5 bases). Looked up from germline, CDR1 is SGHDT and CDR2 is YYEEEE. The CDR3 is made up of 14 amino acids. The ends were cut back, 7 bases at V and 1 base at J, with 13 bases in the middle. CDR3 DNA sequence: TGTGCCAGCGGGGCAGGGCTGGGCACAGATACGCAGTATTTT. Amino acid sequence: CASGAGLGTDTQYF.

The chain couples TRBV7-2 to TRBJ2-7, with D possibly being TRBD2 (5 bases). Trimming removed 5 bases from V and 8 bases from J, with 16 bases in between. Germline values: CDR1 SGHTA, CDR2 FQGNSA. The CDR3 runs 13 residues. CDR3 in amino acids: CASSTRDGGKQYF. The CDR3 region has the DNA TGTGCCAGCAGCACCCGTGATGGAGGAAAGCAGTACTTC.

The J gene is TRBJ2-1, the V gene TRBV5-1; TRBD2 aligns across 13 bases. This CDR3 is 18 amino acids long. V shed 0 bases and J 8 bases; nucleotides not matched to a gene: 11. Germline assignment: CDR1 SGHRS and CDR2 YFSETQ. In nucleotides, the CDR3 is TGCGCCAGCAGCTTGGACCCGGGACTAGCGGGAATCGGGGATGAGCAGTTCTTC. Translated: CASSLDPGLAGIGDEQFF.

V gene TRBV4-1 combines with J gene TRBJ2-1, with 7 bases lining up with TRBD2. Looked up from germline, CDR1 is MGHRA and CDR2 is YSYEKL. Unmatched junction bases numbered 10, after V lost 0 bases and J lost 2 bases. This CDR3 region has 18 residues. In DNA, the CDR3 is TGCGCCAGCAGCCAAGATCGCCTTAGCGGGTTTACCTACAATGAGCAGTTCTTC. This sequence encodes CASSQDRLSGFTYNEQFF.

The rearrangement uses TRBV5-4 and TRBJ2-2; tentative D call: TRBD2 (5 bases). V lost 3 bases, J lost 2 bases, and 17 bases lay in between. This CDR3 spans 17 amino acids. Germline lookup yields CDR1 SGHNT and CDR2 YYREEE (reference sequence). CDR3 in amino acids: CASSSEPTSPNTGELFF. The CDR3, as DNA: TGTGCCAGCAGCTCGGAACCTACTAGTCCAAACACCGGGGAGCTGTTTTTT.

The CDR3 protein is CASSYSIFEASSYSNQPQHF. The CDR3 DNA is TGTGCCAGCAGTTACTCGATTTTCGAGGCTTCCAGTTATAGCAATCAGCCCCAGCATTTT. This rearrangement joins TRBV6-2 or TRBV6-3 to TRBJ1-5, with no clear D. CDR3 length equals 20 residues. Germline CDR1 is MNHEY and CDR2 is SVGEGT. Trimming took 0 bases from V and 0 from J, leaving 21 bases between them.

V usage is TRBV9 and J usage is TRBJ1-2; no reliable D call. Germline CDR1 is SGDLS and CDR2 is YYNGEE. The CDR3 has 17 amino acids. Trimming removed 2 bases at V and 7 bases at J, with 24 bases between. The CDR3 DNA reads TGTGCCAGCAGCGTCCGACCGGTGGAGGCAGTACCAGGTGGCTACACCTTC. Translation: CASSVRPVEAVPGGYTF.